This TCR beta chain was recovered during a study of blood T cell repertoires in COVID-19. Authors' methods: Amplification of reference gene primers provided the estimated nucleated cell counts. The method was immunoSEQ multiplex PCR; TCRdb's version includes in-frame clones alone and lacks a portion of them. V and J calls and clone size are as listed in that table; D and trimming were resolved from the DNA. Of under 250,000 clones listed, around 80% were seen once; the top ten hold more than 10%. The CDR3 runs to 15 residues. From germline, CDR1 is LNHDA and CDR2 SQIVND (reference sequence). The V segment lost 3 bases and the J segment 5 bases; nucleotides outside the gene matches: 5.

Sequencing used peripheral blood. This receptor was taken from a human donor in a cohort sampled during active COVID-19. The chain uses TRBV19 and TRBJ2-2, with 8 positions matching TRBD1. The chain's CDR3 is CASSIDRGMTGELFF. DNA of the CDR3: TGTGCCAGTAGTATCGACAGGGGTATGACCGGGGAGCTGTTTTTT.